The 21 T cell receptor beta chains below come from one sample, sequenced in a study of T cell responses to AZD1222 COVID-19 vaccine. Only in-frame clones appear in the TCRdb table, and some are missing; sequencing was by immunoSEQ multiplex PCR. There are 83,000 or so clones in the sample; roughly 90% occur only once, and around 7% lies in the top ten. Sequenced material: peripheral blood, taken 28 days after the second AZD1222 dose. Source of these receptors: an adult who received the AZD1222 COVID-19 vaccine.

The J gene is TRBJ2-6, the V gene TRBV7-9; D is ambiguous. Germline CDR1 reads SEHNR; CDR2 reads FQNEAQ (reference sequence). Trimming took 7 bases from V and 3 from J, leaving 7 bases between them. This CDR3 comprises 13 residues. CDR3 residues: CASMFGGANVLTF. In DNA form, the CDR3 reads TGTGCCAGCATGTTTGGTGGGGCCAACGTCCTGACTTTC.

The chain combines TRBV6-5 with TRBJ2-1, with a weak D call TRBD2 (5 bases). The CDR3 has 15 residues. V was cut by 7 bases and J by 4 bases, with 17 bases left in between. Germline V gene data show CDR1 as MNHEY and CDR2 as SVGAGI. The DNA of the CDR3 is TGTGCCAGCACCCCGGGAAGTTGGGATTACAATGAGCAGTTCTTC. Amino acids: CASTPGSWDYNEQFF.

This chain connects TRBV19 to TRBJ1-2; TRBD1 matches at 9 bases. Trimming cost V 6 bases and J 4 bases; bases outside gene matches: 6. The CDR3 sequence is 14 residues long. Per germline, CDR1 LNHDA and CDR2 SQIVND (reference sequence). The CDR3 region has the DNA TGTGCCAGTAGCCTTGGACAGGGGTCCTATGGCTACACCTTC. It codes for CASSLGQGSYGYTF.

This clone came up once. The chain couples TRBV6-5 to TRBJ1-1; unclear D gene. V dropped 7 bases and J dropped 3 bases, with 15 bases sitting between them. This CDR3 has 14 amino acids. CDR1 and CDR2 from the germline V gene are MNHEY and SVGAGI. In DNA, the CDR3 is TGTGCCAGCACGAGGATCGTGGGCGACACTGAAGCTTTCTTT. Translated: CASTRIVGDTEAFF.

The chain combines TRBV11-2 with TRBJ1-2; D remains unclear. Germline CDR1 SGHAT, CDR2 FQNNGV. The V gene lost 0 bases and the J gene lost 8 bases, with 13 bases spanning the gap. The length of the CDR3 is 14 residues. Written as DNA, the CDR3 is TGTGCCAGCAGCTTAGAACCGCTCGGTCGGGGCTACACCTTC. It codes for CASSLEPLGRGYTF. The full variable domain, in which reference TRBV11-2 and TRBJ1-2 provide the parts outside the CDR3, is EAGVAQSPRYKIIEKRQSVAFWCNPISGHATLYWYQQILGQGPKLLIQFQNNGVVDDSQLPKDRFSAERLKGVDSTLKIQPAKLEDSAVYLCASSLEPLGRGYTFGSGTRLTVV.

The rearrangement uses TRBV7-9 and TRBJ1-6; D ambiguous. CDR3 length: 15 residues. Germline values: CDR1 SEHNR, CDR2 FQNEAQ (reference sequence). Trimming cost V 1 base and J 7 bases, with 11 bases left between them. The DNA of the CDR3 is TGTGCCAGCAGCTTAGACGGCCGGGGAAATTCACCCCTCCACTTT. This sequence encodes CASSLDGRGNSPLHF.

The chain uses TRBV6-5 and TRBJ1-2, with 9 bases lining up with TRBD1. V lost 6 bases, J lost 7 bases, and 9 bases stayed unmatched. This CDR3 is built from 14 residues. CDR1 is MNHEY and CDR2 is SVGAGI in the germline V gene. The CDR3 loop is CASRSNTGGLGYTF. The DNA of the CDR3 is TGTGCCAGCAGATCCAATACAGGGGGCCTTGGCTACACCTTC.

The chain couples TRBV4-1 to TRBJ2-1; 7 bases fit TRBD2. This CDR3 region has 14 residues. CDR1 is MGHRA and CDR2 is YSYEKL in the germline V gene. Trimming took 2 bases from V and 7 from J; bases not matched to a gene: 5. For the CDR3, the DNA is TGCGCCAGCAGCCAACCACTAGCGCTGAATGAGCAGTTCTTC. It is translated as CASSQPLALNEQFF.

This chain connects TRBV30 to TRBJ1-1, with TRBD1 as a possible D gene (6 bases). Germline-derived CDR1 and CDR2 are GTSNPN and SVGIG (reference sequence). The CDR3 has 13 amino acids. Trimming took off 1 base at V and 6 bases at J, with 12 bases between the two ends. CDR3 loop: CAWSGQARAEAFF. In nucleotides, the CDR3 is TGTGCCTGGAGTGGACAGGCCAGGGCTGAAGCTTTCTTT.

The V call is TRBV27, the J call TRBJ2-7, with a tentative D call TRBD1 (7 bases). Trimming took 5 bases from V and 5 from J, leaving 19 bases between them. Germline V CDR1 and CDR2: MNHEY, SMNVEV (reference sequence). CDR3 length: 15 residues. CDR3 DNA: TGTGCCAGCAGTCTCGGACTACACAGGGGAAACGAGCAGTACTTC. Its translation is CASSLGLHRGNEQYF.

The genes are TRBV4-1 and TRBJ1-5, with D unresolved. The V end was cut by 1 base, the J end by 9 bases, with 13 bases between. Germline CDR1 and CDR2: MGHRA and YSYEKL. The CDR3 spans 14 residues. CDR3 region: CASSQGAGKGPQHF. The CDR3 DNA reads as TGCGCCAGCAGCCAAGGGGCGGGAAAGGGGCCCCAGCATTTT.

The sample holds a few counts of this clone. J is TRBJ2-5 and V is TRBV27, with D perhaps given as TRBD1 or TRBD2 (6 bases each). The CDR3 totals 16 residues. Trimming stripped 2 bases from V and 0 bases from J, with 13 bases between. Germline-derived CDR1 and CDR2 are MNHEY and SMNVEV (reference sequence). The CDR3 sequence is CASSLGGTPYQETQYF. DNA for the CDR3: TGTGCCAGCAGTTTAGGAGGGACACCGTACCAAGAGACCCAGTACTTC.

CDR3 coding DNA: TGTGCCATCAGTGAGGGCAGTTATTCACCCCTCCACTTT. Translating gives CAISEGSYSPLHF. The rearrangement joins TRBV10-3 to TRBJ1-6; D call uncertain. In germline, CDR1 is ENHRY, CDR2 SYGVKD. V was shortened by 2 bases and J by 8 bases, with 7 bases between the two germline ends. This CDR3 is 13 amino acids long.

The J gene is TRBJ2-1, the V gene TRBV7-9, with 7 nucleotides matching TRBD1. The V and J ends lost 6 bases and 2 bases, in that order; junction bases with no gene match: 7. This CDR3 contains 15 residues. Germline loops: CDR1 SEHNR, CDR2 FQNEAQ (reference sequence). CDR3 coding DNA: TGTGCCAGCAGGCTTACCCAGGGGGCCTACAATGAGCAGTTCTTC. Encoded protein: CASRLTQGAYNEQFF.

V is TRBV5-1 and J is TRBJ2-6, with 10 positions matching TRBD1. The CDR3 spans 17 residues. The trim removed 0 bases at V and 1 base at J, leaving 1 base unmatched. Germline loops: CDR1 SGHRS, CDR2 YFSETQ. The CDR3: CASSLVGQGSGANVLTF. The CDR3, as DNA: TGCGCCAGCAGCTTGGTGGGACAGGGGTCTGGGGCCAACGTCCTGACTTTC.

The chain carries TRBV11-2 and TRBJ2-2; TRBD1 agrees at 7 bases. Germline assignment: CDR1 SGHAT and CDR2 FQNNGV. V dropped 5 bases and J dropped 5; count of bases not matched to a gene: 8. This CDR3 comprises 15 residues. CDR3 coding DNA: TGTGCCAGCAGCCTGGGGACAGCTCGGACCGGGGAGCTGTTTTTT. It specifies CASSLGTARTGELFF.

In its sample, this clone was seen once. In nucleotides, the CDR3 is TGTGCCAGCAGTTCCCTGGGACAGGGGATACACGAGCAGTACTTC. Translating gives CASSSLGQGIHEQYF. The V and J genes are TRBV6-6 and TRBJ2-7; 10 bases are a match to TRBD1. Germline V gene data show CDR1 as MNHNY and CDR2 as SVGAGI (reference sequence). The CDR3 length is 15 residues. The V gene end was trimmed by 4 bases and the J gene end by 5 bases; junction bases not matched to a gene: 8.

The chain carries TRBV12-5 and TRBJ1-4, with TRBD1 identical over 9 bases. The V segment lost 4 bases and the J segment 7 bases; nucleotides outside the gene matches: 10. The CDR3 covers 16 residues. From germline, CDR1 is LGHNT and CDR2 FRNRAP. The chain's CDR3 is CASGSTRTGVGEKLFF. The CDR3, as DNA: TGTGCTAGTGGTTCCACAAGGACAGGGGTCGGTGAAAAACTGTTTTTT.

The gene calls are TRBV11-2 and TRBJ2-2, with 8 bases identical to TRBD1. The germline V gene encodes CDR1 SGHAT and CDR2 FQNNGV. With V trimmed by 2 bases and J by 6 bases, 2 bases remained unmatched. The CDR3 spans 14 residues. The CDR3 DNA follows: TGTGCCAGCAGCTTAACAGGGGGGCCCGGGGAGCTGTTTTTT. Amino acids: CASSLTGGPGELFF.

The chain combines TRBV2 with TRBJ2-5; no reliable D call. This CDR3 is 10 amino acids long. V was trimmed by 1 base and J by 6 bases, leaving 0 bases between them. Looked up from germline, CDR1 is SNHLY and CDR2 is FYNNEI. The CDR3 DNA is TGTGCCAGCAGTGAAGAGACCCAGTACTTC. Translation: CASSEETQYF.

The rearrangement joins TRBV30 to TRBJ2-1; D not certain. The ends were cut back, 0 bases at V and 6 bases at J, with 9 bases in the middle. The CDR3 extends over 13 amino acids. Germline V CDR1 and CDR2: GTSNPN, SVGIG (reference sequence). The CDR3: CAWSVNIINEQFF. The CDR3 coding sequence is TGTGCCTGGAGTGTCAACATTATCAATGAGCAGTTCTTC.